The 21 T cell receptor beta chains below were found in one sample sequenced in a study of blood T cell repertoires in COVID-19. The protocol was immunoSEQ multiplex PCR, while the TCRdb copy is restricted to in-frame clones and leaves out a portion. This repertoire shows approximately 160,000 clones, 90% found once; its top ten account for 15% to 20%. Sample: peripheral blood. The origin of the receptors is a man aged 55 to 70 with active or convalescent COVID-19.

The V gene is TRBV18, the J gene TRBJ1-1; D perhaps matches TRBD1 (6 bases). The V end was cut by 3 bases, the J end by 2 bases, with 16 bases between. The germline gives CDR1 KGHSH, CDR2 LQKENI. The CDR3 contains 16 residues. The CDR3 spells CASSPVSGDANTEAFF. CDR3 bases: TGTGCCAGCTCACCTGTTTCAGGGGACGCAAACACTGAAGCTTTCTTT.

The V gene is TRBV3-1 (or the pseudogene TRBV3-2), the J gene TRBJ2-2; the match to TRBD1 covers 8 bases. CDR1 is LGHDT, CDR2 YNNKEL, per germline (reference sequence). This CDR3 is built from 15 residues. Trimming cost V 1 base and J 5 bases; bases outside gene matches: 3. The CDR3 DNA follows: TGTGCCAGCAGCCAAGGGCAGGGGGCTACCGGGGAGCTGTTTTTT. This gives the protein CASSQGQGATGELFF.

The rearrangement links TRBV13 to TRBJ1-2; 7 positions agree with TRBD1. The CDR3 loop spans 13 amino acids. J was trimmed by 7 bases and V by 3 bases; bases with no gene match: 5. Germline V gene sequence: CDR1 PRHDT, CDR2 FYEKMQ (reference sequence). The CDR3 is CASSFRGGGGYTF. The CDR3 nucleotides read TGTGCCAGCAGCTTTAGAGGGGGCGGTGGCTACACCTTC.

This chain uses TRBV5-1 with TRBJ1-1; 8 bases agree with TRBD1. V lost 1 base to trimming and J lost 5 bases; unmatched junction nucleotides: 4. CDR1 and CDR2 from the germline V gene are SGHRS and YFSETQ. This CDR3 has 14 residues. The CDR3 DNA sequence: TGCGCCAGCAGCTTGCAGGACAGGGAGACTGAAGCTTTCTTT. Translated, it gives CASSLQDRETEAFF.

The gene calls are TRBV5-6 and TRBJ1-2, with 9 nucleotides matching TRBD1. Germline lookup yields CDR1 SGHDT and CDR2 YYEEEE. V was clipped by 6 bases and J by 5 bases; unmatched bases: 8. The CDR3 runs to 14 residues. The CDR3 sequence: CASTRQGGTYGYTF. The CDR3 DNA sequence: TGTGCCAGCACCCGACAGGGGGGAACTTATGGCTACACCTTC.

The gene calls are TRBV6-2 or TRBV6-3 and TRBJ1-5; the D is unclear. This CDR3 spans 13 amino acids. The germline V gene encodes CDR1 MNHEY and CDR2 SVGEGT. Trimming removed 2 bases at V and 5 bases at J, with 7 bases between. The CDR3 DNA follows: TGTGCCAGCAGTTACGCCAGTGATCAGCCCCAGCATTTT. Protein: CASSYASDQPQHF.

This chain joins TRBV11-2 and TRBJ1-1; 7 bases agree with TRBD1. Germline trimming cut 5 bases from V and 6 bases from J; bases unmatched to any gene: 12. The CDR3 is made up of 15 amino acids. Germline loops: CDR1 SGHAT, CDR2 FQNNGV. In nucleotides, the CDR3 is TGTGCCAGCAGCGAAACTCAGGAAGGGGGCTCTGAAGCTTTCTTT. Its translation: CASSETQEGGSEAFF.

The chain is built from TRBV10-2 and TRBJ2-3, with a weak D call TRBD2 (6 bases). The CDR3 consists of 18 residues. The V end was cut by 0 bases, the J end by 3 bases, with 19 bases between. Germline loops: CDR1 WSHSY, CDR2 SAAADI. The CDR3 reads CASSESGAGKGRTDTQYF. CDR3 coding DNA: TGCGCCAGCAGTGAGTCTGGGGCCGGGAAAGGGAGGACAGATACGCAGTATTTT.

The chain couples TRBV15 to TRBJ1-1, with 10 bases matching TRBD1. J lost 5 bases, V lost 9 bases, and 3 bases had no gene match. The CDR3 contains 12 residues. Germline-derived CDR1 and CDR2 are LNHNV and YYDKDF (reference sequence). The CDR3 region has the DNA TGTGCCACAGGGACAGGGGAAACTGAAGCTTTCTTT. This encodes CATGTGETEAFF.

The gene calls are TRBV9 and TRBJ1-1; the D gene is possibly TRBD1 (5 bases). Germline V gene lookup returns CDR1 SGDLS and CDR2 YYNGEE. The CDR3 is 15 residues long. Trimming took 0 bases from V and 0 from J, leaving 9 bases between them. The CDR3 protein is CASSVGEGVNTEAFF. The CDR3 region has the DNA TGTGCCAGCAGCGTAGGGGAAGGGGTGAACACTGAAGCTTTCTTT.

The chain joins TRBV7-6 to TRBJ2-5; 7 bases agree with TRBD1. This CDR3 is built from 15 residues. Looked up from germline, CDR1 is SGHVS and CDR2 is FNYEAQ. V dropped 6 bases and J dropped 5; count of bases not matched to a gene: 12. The CDR3 DNA sequence: TGTGCCAGCAGACAAACAGGGGAAGGTGAGGAGACCCAGTACTTC. Protein sequence: CASRQTGEGEETQYF. The whole variable domain, filled in from reference TRBV7-6 and TRBJ2-5, reads GAGVSQSPRYKVTKRGQDVALRCDPISGHVSLYWYRQALGQGPEFLTYFNYEAQQDKSGLPNDRFSAERPEGSISTLTIQRTEQRDSAMYRCASRQTGEGEETQYFGPGTRLLVL.

The chain links TRBV10-3 to TRBJ2-5, with D unresolved. V lost 6 bases and J 7 bases, leaving 9 bases between the germline ends. The CDR3 covers 11 residues. Per the germline V gene, CDR1 is ENHRY and CDR2 is SYGVKD. The CDR3 sequence is CAISRLGTQYF. The CDR3 nucleotides are TGTGCCATCAGCAGACTTGGGACCCAGTACTTC.

This chain joins TRBV15 and TRBJ2-7, with 13 bases lining up with TRBD2. V dropped 3 bases and J dropped 2; count of bases not matched to a gene: 1. The germline gives CDR1 LNHNV, CDR2 YYDKDF (reference sequence). The CDR3 contains 15 residues. CDR3 sequence reads: CATSSGTSGTYEQYF. The CDR3, as DNA: TGTGCCACCAGCAGCGGGACTAGCGGGACCTACGAGCAGTACTTC.

This clone appeared a single time. The chain recombines TRBV9 with TRBJ2-1; 10 positions agree with TRBD2. Per the germline V gene, CDR1 is SGDLS and CDR2 is YYNGEE. V dropped 4 bases and J dropped 3; count of bases not matched to a gene: 4. The CDR3 length is 15 residues. As DNA, the CDR3 is TGTGCCAGCAGCACCGGACTAGCGGACTACAATGAGCAGTTCTTC. It codes for CASSTGLADYNEQFF.

The genes are TRBV19 and TRBJ2-2; 9 nucleotides line up with TRBD1. Germline V gene data show CDR1 as LNHDA and CDR2 as SQIVND (reference sequence). The CDR3 is 16 residues long. V lost 5 bases and J lost 4; bases outside the gene matches: 8. DNA of the CDR3: TGTGCCAGTAGTCACTCCAACAGGGGGCGCACCGGGGAGCTGTTTTTT. This encodes CASSHSNRGRTGELFF. The variable domain in full, with the rest retrieved from reference TRBV19 and TRBJ2-2, is DGGITQSPKYLFRKEGQNVTLSCEQNLNHDAMYWYRQDPGQGLRLIYYSQIVNDFQKGDIAEGYSVSREKKESFPLTVTSAQKNPTAFYLCASSHSNRGRTGELFFGEGSRLTVL.

The chain couples TRBV7-2 to TRBJ1-1, with 7 bases identical to TRBD1. CDR1 is SGHTA, CDR2 FQGNSA, per germline. V lost 6 bases to trimming and J lost 3 bases; unmatched junction nucleotides: 4. This CDR3 is built from 13 residues. This CDR3 is CASRRQGDTEAFF. DNA for the CDR3: TGTGCCAGCAGGAGACAGGGAGACACTGAAGCTTTCTTT.

V is TRBV18 and J is TRBJ1-2, with 7 bases that match TRBD1. Germline assignment: CDR1 KGHSH and CDR2 LQKENI. The CDR3 totals 17 residues. The ends lost 0 bases at V and 4 bases at J; junction bases unmatched: 11. Written as DNA, the CDR3 is TGTGCCAGCTCACCACCGACAAAAACAGGGGCCACCTATGGCTACACCTTC. This sequence encodes CASSPPTKTGATYGYTF.

The chain uses TRBV7-9 and TRBJ2-1, with D perhaps matching TRBD2 (5 bases). This CDR3 has 12 amino acids. Trimming took off 5 bases at V and 9 bases at J, with 11 bases between the two ends. CDR1 is SEHNR, CDR2 FQNEAQ, per germline (reference sequence). The CDR3 is CASSPWTPEQFF. The CDR3 bases are TGTGCCAGCAGCCCCTGGACTCCTGAGCAGTTCTTC.

V is TRBV7-9 and J is TRBJ2-4, with D tentatively TRBD2 (6 bases). The ends were cut back, 1 base at V and 12 bases at J, with 10 bases in the middle. Germline V CDR1 and CDR2: SEHNR, FQNEAQ (reference sequence). There are 12 residues in the CDR3. The CDR3 nucleotides are TGTGCCAGCAGCTTAGTTTCCGGGGGTCAGTACTTC. Translated: CASSLVSGGQYF.

This sequence joins TRBV2 and TRBJ1-6; TRBD1 might be the D (5 bases). The V and J ends lost 3 bases and 8 bases respectively, with 11 bases between them. Germline assignment: CDR1 SNHLY and CDR2 FYNNEI. The CDR3 totals 14 residues. The CDR3 sequence: CASSDRRGDSPLHF. The CDR3 coding sequence is TGTGCCAGCAGTGATCGGAGGGGTGATTCACCCCTCCACTTT.

This chain links TRBV2 with TRBJ2-6, with 9 positions matching TRBD1. V lost 5 bases and J lost 2; bases outside the gene matches: 1. CDR3 length equals 15 residues. CDR1 is SNHLY and CDR2 is FYNNEI in the germline V gene. As DNA, the CDR3 is TGTGCCAGCAGTAGGGACAGGGCTGGGGCCAACGTCCTGACTTTC. Translating it yields CASSRDRAGANVLTF.